This T cell receptor beta chain was obtained from a study of cytotoxic CD8 clonotypes in ibrutinib-treated CLL (dated by TCRdb to 2020 to 2023). Looking at the study overall: The cohort included some 14 treatment-naive and eleven to twelve relapsed/refractory patients; 17 to 18 were IGHV unmutated. Every sample from remission and from progressive disease was obtained while the patients were still on ibrutinib. Response samples were obtained after a median of approximately eleven months of treatment, with a range of roughly 6 to 36 months. Cryopreserved peripheral blood mononuclear cells were obtained before treatment, at response, and at either sustained remission or disease progression. Partial responses were observed in approximately 24 patients and complete responses in 2; after a median follow-up of 68 months, remission was maintained in 15 or so patients and progression was observed in approximately twelve. On average, each sample yielded about 250,000 productive templates and 80,000 to 95,000 productive rearrangements. Of the approximately 86 participants in the trial, about 25 had longitudinal samples available.

V is shortened by 6 bases, J by 4 bases, and the region joining them spans 9 bases. According to the germline V gene (reference sequence), CDR1 reads MNHEY and CDR2 reads SMNVEV. From the cysteine through the phenylalanine, the CDR3 covers 13 amino acids. Just CDR3 DNA is preserved here, 39 bases in frame from base 1. A note on this clone: Its antigen remains undetermined. No base quality information exists; no much larger clone differs at one position.

The paper's findings and limits, for the study overall: Public clonotypes were rare and either shrank or stayed stable during treatment, and the rise in clonality at ibrutinib response reflected expansion of private clonotypes. Sampling times were not matched between sustained-remission and progressing patients, and lymph node repertoires were not studied. Baseline clonality was found to be higher than that of age-matched healthy donors and was strongly correlated with circulating CD8+ T-cell counts. An increase in clonality was observed at ibrutinib response, with clonality remaining stable during sustained remission and falling back toward baseline at progression.

On a MiSeq, deep resolution sequencing aimed for a depth between 1 in 1 million and 1 in 200,000 T cells, with each clonotype covered approximately 10x on average. TCR beta libraries were generated with the immunoSEQ hsTCRB Kit. For the original study's pipeline: The data were analyzed with ImmunoSEQ Analyzer and ImmunoSEQ Data Assistant, and V, D and J gene assignments followed IMGT definitions. Clonality, with values ranging from 0 to 1, was calculated as one minus the normalized Shannon entropy of productive rearrangement frequencies. Public clonotype analysis was restricted to overrepresented clonotypes comprising at least 0.05% of each patient's repertoire. Approximately 12 age-matched healthy donor repertoires from immuneACCESS were used as controls for clonality. In TCRdb, the immuneACCESS table is reduced to in-frame sequences with V and J assigned. These tables do not hold every clone; where another copy was compared, an unresolved V gene accounts for under half, and the others remain unexplained. The V and J calls and clone size were taken over from that table, and D and trimming were inferred from the DNA. The sample yields some 140,000 clones; 75% to 95% were counted once. The leading ten clones occupy approximately 11% of the sample.

Interpreted using the paper, the time point label stands for: about a year on ibrutinib. For TCR beta library preparation, roughly 2 micrograms of genomic DNA were extracted from the cryopreserved PBMCs. Longitudinal blood samples from CLL patients on ibrutinib monotherapy underwent high-throughput TCR beta sequencing. The patients were enrolled in a single-center, open-label phase 2 trial of ibrutinib monotherapy. The TCR sequence derives from a human donor with chronic lymphocytic leukemia. This material consisted of PBMCs, taken after 12 months of ibrutinib treatment. The rearrangement combines TRBV27 with TRBJ2-2, with TRBD2 perhaps the D gene, on 5 matching bases. The CDR3 in this case is CASSTRGTGELFF. The DNA sequence is TGTGCCAGCAGCACCCGGGGCACCGGGGAGCTGTTTTTT.